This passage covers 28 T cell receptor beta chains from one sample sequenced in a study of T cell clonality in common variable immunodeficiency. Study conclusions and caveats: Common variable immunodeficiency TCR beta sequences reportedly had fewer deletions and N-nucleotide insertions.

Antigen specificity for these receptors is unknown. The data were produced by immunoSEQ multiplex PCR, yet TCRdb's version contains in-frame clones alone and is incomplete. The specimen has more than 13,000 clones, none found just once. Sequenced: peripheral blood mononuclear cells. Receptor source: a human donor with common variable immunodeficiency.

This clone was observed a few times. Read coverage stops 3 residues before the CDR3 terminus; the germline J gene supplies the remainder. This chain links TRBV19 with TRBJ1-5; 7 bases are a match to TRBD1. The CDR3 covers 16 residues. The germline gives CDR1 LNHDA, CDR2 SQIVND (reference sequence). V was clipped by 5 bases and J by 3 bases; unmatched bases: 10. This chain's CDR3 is CASSLTGTVINQPQHF. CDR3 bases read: TGTGCCAGTAGTTTAACCGGGACAGTGATCAATCAGCCC. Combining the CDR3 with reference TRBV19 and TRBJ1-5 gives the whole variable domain DGGITQSPKYLFRKEGQNVTLSCEQNLNHDAMYWYRQDPGQGLRLIYYSQIVNDFQKGDIAEGYSVSREKKESFPLTVTSAQKNPTAFYLCASSLTGTVINQPQHFGDGTRLSIL.

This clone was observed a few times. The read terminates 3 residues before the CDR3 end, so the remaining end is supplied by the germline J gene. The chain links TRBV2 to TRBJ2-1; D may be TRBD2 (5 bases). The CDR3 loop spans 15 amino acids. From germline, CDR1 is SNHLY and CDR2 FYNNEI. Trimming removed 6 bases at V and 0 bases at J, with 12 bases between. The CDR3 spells CASRLRLSSYNEQFF. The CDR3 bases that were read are TGTGCCAGCAGGCTTAGACTAAGCTCCTACAATGAG. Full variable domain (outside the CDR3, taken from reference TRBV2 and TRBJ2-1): EPEVTQTPSHQVTQMGQEVILRCVPISNHLYFYWYRQILGQKVEFLVSFYNNEISEKSEIFDDQFSVERPDGSNFTLKIRSTKLEDSAMYFCASRLRLSSYNEQFFGPGTRLTVL.

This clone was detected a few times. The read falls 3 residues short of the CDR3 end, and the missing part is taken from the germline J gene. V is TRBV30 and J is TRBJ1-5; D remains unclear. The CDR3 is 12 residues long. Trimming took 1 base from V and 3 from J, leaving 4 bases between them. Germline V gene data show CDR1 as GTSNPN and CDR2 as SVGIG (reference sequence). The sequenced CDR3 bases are TGTGCCTGGAGTGAACTCAATCAGCCC. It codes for CAWSELNQP. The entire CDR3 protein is CAWSELNQPQHF.

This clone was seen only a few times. The CDR3 loop is CASGRTGGTGELFF. Incomplete CDR3 DNA: TGTGCCAGTGGAAGGACAGGGGGCACCGGGGAG. V is TRBV19 and J is TRBJ2-2; 10 nucleotides match TRBD1. The sequenced fragment ends 3 residues before the CDR3 boundary, so the rest is inferred from the germline J gene. This CDR3 is 14 amino acids long. V lost 8 bases, J lost 4 bases, and 4 bases stayed unmatched. Germline V gene sequence: CDR1 LNHDA, CDR2 SQIVND (reference sequence).

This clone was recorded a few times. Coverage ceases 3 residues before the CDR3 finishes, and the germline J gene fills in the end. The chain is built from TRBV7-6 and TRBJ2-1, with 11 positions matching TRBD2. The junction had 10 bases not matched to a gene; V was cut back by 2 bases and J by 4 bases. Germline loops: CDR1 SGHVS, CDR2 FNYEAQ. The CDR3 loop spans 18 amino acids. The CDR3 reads CASSLRSGGAGTYNEQFF. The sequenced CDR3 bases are TGTGCCAGCAGCTTACGTAGCGGGGGGGCCGGTACGTACAATGAG.

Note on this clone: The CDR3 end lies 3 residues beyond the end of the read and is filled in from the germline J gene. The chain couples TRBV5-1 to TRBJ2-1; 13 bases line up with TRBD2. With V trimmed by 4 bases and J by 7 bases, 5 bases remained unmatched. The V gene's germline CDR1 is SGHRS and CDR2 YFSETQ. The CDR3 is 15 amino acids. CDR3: CASSPLAGGPNEQFF. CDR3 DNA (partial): TGCGCCAGCAGCCCACTAGCGGGGGGGCCGAATGAG.

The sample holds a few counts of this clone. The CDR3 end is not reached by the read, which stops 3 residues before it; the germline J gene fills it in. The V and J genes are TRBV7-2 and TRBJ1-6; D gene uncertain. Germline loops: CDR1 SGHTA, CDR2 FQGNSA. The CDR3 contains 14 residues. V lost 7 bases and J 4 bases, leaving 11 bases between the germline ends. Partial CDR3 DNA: TGTGCCAGCAAGCTACAGCAATATAATTCACCC. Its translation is CASKLQQYNSP. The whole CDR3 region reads CASKLQQYNSPLHF.

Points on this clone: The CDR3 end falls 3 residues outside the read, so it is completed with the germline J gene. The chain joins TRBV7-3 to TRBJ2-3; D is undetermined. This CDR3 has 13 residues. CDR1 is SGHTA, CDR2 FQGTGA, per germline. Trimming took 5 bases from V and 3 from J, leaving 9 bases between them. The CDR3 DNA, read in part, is TGTGCCAGCAGCCCCCCAGGTACAGATACG. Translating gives CASSPPGTDT. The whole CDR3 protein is CASSPPGTDTQYF.

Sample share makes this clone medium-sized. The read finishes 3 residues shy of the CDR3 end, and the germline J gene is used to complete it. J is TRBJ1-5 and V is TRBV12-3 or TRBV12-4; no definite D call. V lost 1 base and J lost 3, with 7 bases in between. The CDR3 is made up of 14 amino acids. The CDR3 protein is CASSLDSYNQPQHF. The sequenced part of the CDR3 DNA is TGTGCCAGCAGTTTAGACAGCTACAATCAGCCC.

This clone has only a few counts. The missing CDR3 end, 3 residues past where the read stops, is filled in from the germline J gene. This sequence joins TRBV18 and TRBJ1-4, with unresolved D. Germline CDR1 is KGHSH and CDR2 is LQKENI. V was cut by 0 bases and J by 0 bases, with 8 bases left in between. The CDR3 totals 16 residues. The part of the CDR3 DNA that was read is TGTGCCAGCTCACCACCCGGGGTTTCAACTAATGAAAAA. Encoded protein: CASSPPGVSTNEK. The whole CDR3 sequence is CASSPPGVSTNEKLFF.

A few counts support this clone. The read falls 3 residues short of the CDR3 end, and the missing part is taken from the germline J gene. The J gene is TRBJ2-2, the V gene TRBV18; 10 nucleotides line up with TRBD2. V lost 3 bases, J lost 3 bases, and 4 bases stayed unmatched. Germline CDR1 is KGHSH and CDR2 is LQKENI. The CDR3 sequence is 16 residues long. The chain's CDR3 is CASSPIAGGYTGELFF. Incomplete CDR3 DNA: TGTGCCAGCTCACCTATAGCGGGGGGCTACACCGGGGAG.

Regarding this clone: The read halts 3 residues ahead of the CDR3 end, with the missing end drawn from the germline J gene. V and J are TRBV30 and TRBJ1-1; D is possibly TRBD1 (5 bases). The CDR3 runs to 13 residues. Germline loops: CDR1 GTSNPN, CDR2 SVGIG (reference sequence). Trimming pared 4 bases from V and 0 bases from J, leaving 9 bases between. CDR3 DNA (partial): TGTGCCTGGAAAGGGGTAGTGAACACTGAA. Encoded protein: CAWKGVVNTE. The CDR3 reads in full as CAWKGVVNTEAFF.

The sequenced part of the CDR3 DNA is TGTGCCAGCTCACCGGCCGGGGTAACGAATCAGCCC. It yields the protein CASSPAGVTNQP. Given in full, the CDR3 is CASSPAGVTNQPQHF. This rearrangement joins TRBV18 to TRBJ1-5; D unresolved. The read stops 3 residues short of the end of the CDR3; the missing end is completed from the germline J gene. Deletions cut 3 bases from V and 4 bases from J, with 13 bases between. Germline V lookup: CDR1 KGHSH, CDR2 LQKENI. The CDR3 is 15 amino acids.

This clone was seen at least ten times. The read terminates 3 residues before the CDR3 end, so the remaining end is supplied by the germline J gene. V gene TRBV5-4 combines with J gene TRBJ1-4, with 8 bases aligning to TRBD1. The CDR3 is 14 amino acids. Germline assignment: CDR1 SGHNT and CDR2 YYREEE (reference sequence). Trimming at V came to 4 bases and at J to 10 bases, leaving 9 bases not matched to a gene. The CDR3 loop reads CASSQGALRGKLFF. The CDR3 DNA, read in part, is TGTGCCAGCAGCCAGGGGGCGCTAAGGGGAAAA. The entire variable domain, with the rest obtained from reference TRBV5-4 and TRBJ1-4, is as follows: ETGVTQSPTHLIKTRGQQVTLRCSSQSGHNTVSWYQQALGQGPQFIFQYYREEENGRGNFPPRFSGLQFPNYSSELNVNALELDDSALYLCASSQGALRGKLFFGSGTQLSVL.

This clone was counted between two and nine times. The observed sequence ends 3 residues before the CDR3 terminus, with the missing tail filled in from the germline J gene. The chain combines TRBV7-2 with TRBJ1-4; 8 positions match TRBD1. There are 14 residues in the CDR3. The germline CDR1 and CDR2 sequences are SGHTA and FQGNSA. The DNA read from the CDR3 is TGTGCCAGCAGCTTAGGAGACAGGGGAGGGGAA. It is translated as CASSLGDRGGE. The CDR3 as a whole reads CASSLGDRGGELFF.

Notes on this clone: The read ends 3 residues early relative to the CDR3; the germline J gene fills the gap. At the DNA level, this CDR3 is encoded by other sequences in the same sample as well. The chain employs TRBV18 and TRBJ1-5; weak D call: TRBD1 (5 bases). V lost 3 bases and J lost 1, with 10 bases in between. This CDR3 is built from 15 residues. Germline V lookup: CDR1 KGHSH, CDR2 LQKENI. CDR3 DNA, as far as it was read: TGTGCCAGCTCACCCAGGGTTGGAAGCAATCAGCCC. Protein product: CASSPRVGSNQP. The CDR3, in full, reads CASSPRVGSNQPQHF. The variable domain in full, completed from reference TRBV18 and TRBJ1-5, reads NAGVMQNPRHLVRRRGQEARLRCSPMKGHSHVYWYRQLPEEGLKFMVYLQKENIIDESGMPKERFSAEFPKEGPSILRIQQVVRGDSAAYFCASSPRVGSNQPQHFGDGTRLSIL.

CDR3 loop: CASSLGTGGHQPQHF. The covered CDR3 bases are TGTGCCAGCAGCTTAGGGACAGGGGGTCATCAGCCC. The chain links TRBV7-8 to TRBJ1-5; 10 bases fit TRBD1. The read ends 3 residues before the CDR3 terminus; that terminus is restored from the germline J gene. V lost 1 base, J lost 5 bases, and 2 bases stayed unmatched. The CDR3 totals 15 residues. Germline-derived CDR1 and CDR2 are SGHVS and FQNEAQ.

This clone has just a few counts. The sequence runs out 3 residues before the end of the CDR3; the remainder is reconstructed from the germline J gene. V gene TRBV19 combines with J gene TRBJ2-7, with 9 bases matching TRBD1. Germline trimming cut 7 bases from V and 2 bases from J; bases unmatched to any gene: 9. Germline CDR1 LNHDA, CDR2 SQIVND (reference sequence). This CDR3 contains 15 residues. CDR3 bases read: TGTGCCAGTACCGAGGCTAACAGGGGGCCCTACGAG. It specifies CASTEANRGPYE. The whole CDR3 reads CASTEANRGPYEQYF. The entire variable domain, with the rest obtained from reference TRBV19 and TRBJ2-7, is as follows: DGGITQSPKYLFRKEGQNVTLSCEQNLNHDAMYWYRQDPGQGLRLIYYSQIVNDFQKGDIAEGYSVSREKKESFPLTVTSAQKNPTAFYLCASTEANRGPYEQYFGPGTRLTVT.

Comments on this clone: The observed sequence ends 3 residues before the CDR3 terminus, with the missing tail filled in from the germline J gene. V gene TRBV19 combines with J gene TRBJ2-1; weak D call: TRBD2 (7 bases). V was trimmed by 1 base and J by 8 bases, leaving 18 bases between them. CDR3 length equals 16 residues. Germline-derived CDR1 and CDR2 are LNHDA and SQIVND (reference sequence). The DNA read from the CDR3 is TGTGCCAGTAGTATAGGTGGGGCGGGGGCGGCGGATGAG. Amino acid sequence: CASSIGGAGAADE. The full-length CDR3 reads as CASSIGGAGAADEQFF.

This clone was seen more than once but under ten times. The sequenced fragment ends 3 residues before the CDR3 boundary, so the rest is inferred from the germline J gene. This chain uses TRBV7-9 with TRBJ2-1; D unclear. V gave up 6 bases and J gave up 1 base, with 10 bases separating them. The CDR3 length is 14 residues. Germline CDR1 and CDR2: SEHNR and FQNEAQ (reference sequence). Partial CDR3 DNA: TGTGCCAGCAGTCGGAGCGCGTCCTACAATGAG. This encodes CASSRSASYNE. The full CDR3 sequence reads CASSRSASYNEQFF.

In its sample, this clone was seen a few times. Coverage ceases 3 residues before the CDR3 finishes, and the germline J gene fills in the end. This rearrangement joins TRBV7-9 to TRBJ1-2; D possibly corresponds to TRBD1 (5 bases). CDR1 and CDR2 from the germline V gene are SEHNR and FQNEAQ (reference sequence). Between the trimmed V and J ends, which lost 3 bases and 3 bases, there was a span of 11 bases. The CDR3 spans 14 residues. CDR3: CASSLQGSDYGYTF. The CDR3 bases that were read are TGTGCCAGCAGCTTGCAGGGAAGCGACTATGGC.

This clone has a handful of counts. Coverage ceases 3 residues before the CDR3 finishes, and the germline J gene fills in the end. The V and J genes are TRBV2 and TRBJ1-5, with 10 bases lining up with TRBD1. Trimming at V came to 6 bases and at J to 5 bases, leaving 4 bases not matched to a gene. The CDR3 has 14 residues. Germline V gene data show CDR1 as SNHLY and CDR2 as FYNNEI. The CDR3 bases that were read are TGTGCCAGCAGAACCGGGACAGGGGATCAGCCC. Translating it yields CASRTGTGDQP. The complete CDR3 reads CASRTGTGDQPQHF.

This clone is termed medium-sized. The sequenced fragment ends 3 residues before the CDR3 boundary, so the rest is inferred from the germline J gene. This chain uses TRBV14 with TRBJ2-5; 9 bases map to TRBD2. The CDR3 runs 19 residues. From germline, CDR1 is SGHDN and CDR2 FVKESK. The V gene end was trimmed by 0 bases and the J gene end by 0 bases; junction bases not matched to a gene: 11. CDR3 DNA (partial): TGTGCCAGCAGCCAAGACCCTTTGCGGGGGGGCCCCTACCAAGAGACC. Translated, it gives CASSQDPLRGGPYQET. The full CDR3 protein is CASSQDPLRGGPYQETQYF.

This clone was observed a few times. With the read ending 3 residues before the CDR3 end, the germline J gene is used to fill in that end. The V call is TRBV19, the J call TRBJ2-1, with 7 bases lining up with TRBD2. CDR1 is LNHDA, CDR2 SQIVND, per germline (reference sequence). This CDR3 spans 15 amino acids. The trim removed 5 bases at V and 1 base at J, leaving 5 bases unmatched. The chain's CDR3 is CASSPGLESYNEQFF. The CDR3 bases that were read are TGTGCCAGTAGTCCAGGACTAGAGTCCTACAATGAG.

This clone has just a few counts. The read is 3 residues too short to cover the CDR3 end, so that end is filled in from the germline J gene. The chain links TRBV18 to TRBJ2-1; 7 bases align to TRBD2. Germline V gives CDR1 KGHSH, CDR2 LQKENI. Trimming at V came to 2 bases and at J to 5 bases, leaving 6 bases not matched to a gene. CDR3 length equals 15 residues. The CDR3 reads CASSPVAGINNEQFF. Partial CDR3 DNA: TGTGCCAGCTCACCAGTAGCGGGCATCAACAATGAG.

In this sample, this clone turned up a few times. CDR3 DNA, as far as it was read: TGCGCCAGCAGCTTGGGAGGGACAGGGGGCTCTGGGGCCAACGTC. It is translated as CASSLGGTGGSGANV. The CDR3 reads in full as CASSLGGTGGSGANVLTF. The chain recombines TRBV5-1 with TRBJ2-6, with 11 bases identical to TRBD1. The CDR3 end lies 3 residues beyond the end of the read and is filled in from the germline J gene. Germline assignment: CDR1 SGHRS and CDR2 YFSETQ. Trimming removed 0 bases from V and 0 bases from J; junction bases left unmatched: 2. The CDR3 has 18 amino acids.

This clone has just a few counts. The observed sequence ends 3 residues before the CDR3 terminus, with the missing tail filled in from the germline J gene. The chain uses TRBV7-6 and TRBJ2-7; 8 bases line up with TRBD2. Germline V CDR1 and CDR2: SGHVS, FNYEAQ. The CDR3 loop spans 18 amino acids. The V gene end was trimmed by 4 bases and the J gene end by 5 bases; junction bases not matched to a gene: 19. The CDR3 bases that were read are TGTGCCAGCAGCTCAAGCACCGGGGGGGCCCGTCGTAGTGACGAG. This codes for CASSSSTGGARRSDE. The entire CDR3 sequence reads CASSSSTGGARRSDEQYF.

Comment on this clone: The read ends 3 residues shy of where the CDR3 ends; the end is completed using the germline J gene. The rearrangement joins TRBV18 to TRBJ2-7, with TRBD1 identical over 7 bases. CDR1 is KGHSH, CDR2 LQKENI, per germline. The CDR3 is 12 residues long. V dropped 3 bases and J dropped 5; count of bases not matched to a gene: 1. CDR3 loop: CASSPGQDEQYF. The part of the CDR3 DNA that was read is TGTGCCAGCTCACCCGGACAGGACGAG.